The next 13 T cell receptor beta chains were all read from a single sample in a study of vaccination effects on CD4 cells after COVID-19. No antigen is known for these receptors. The assay was immunoSEQ multiplex PCR, and TCRdb's table has in-frame clones only and misses some. The data contain tens of thousands of clones, roughly 72% of them seen just once; the ten biggest clones take up about a tenth. Sequencing followed a ViraFEST assay step that expanded antigen-specific CD4+ T cells with viral peptide pools. At the end of roughly 9 days of culture, CD4+ T cells were isolated. Everyone in the study got two shots of either the BNT162b2 or mRNA-1273 vaccine. The sample was CD4+ T cells from PBMCs cultured with HCoV-NL63 spike peptides, taken after COVID-19 vaccination. These receptors were taken from a human donor who received a COVID-19 vaccine.

This clone was picked up one time. This chain connects TRBV5-6 to TRBJ1-4; 7 bases line up with TRBD1. Trimming removed 4 bases from V and 8 bases from J; junction bases left unmatched: 11. This CDR3 is 15 amino acids long. The germline V gene encodes CDR1 SGHDT and CDR2 YYEEEE. CDR3 in DNA: TGTGCCAGCAGCAAAAAGGCCCAGGGGGTAGAAAAACTGTTTTTT. Translating it yields CASSKKAQGVEKLFF.

This clone was observed once. The chain combines TRBV12-3 or TRBV12-4 with TRBJ2-5; tentative D call: TRBD2 (5 bases). Trimming removed 3 bases from V and 4 bases from J, with 6 bases in between. The CDR3 is 12 residues long. The CDR3 bases are TGTGCCAGCAGTTTGGGGAGAGAGACCCAGTACTTC. This sequence encodes CASSLGRETQYF.

The rearrangement links TRBV3-1 (or the pseudogene TRBV3-2) to TRBJ2-5; D ambiguous. CDR3 size: 14 residues. The germline gives CDR1 LGHDT, CDR2 YNNKEL (reference sequence). Trimming removed 0 bases at V and 3 bases at J, with 8 bases between. The DNA for the CDR3 is TGTGCCAGCAGCCAAGAATCTGGAGAAGAGACCCAGTACTTC. Its protein is CASSQESGEETQYF.

Of note for this clone: The same CDR3 can be traced to other DNA sequences in this sample. The chain has TRBV9 and TRBJ1-5, with D possibly TRBD1 on 5 matching bases. The CDR3 contains 14 residues. V lost 2 bases to trimming and J lost 4 bases, with 10 bases between them. Germline V gene data show CDR1 as SGDLS and CDR2 as YYNGEE. In DNA, the CDR3 is TGTGCCAGCAGCGTCGGGACGGTAAATCAGCCCCAGCATTTT. It yields the protein CASSVGTVNQPQHF.

The rearrangement uses TRBV5-5 and TRBJ1-5, with D perhaps matching TRBD1 (6 bases). Per germline, CDR1 SGHKS and CDR2 YYEKEE (reference sequence). Trimming pared 1 base from V and 4 bases from J, leaving 15 bases between. The CDR3 spans 16 residues. In DNA, the CDR3 is TGTGCCAGCAGCTTGAGGGGCGGGCAGGGGAATCAGCCCCAGCATTTT. Protein: CASSLRGGQGNQPQHF.

The V call is TRBV6-5, the J call TRBJ1-1, with D maybe TRBD1 (6 bases). Trimming cost V 5 bases and J 5 bases, with 12 bases left between them. CDR3 size: 13 residues. The germline V gene has CDR1 MNHEY and CDR2 SVGAGI. DNA for the CDR3: TGTGCCAGCAGTCTAGGGGGGGTGACTGAAGCTTTCTTT. The encoded protein is CASSLGGVTEAFF.

The chain combines TRBV10-2 with TRBJ2-5; 7 bases are shared with TRBD2. V gave up 2 bases and J gave up 0 bases; unmatched junction bases: 12. This CDR3 region has 18 residues. Germline V gene lookup returns CDR1 WSHSY and CDR2 SAAADI. Here the CDR3 reads CASSEPTSQRGDQETQYF. For the CDR3, the DNA is TGCGCCAGCAGTGAGCCCACTAGCCAGCGGGGCGACCAAGAGACCCAGTACTTC.

The gene calls are TRBV6-5 and TRBJ1-4; TRBD1 might be the D (6 bases). CDR3 size: 15 residues. V was pared by 6 bases and J by 5 bases, with 16 bases between. Germline V gene lookup returns CDR1 MNHEY and CDR2 SVGAGI. This CDR3 reads CASSPDGGGNEKLFF. CDR3 nucleotide sequence: TGTGCCAGCAGCCCGGATGGGGGCGGGAATGAAAAACTGTTTTTT.

The chain carries TRBV11-2 and TRBJ2-1; 12 nucleotides match TRBD2. The CDR3 length is 18 residues. Per germline, CDR1 SGHAT and CDR2 FQNNGV. V lost 5 bases to trimming and J lost 9 bases; unmatched junction nucleotides: 17. This CDR3 reads CASSLNRLAGALGGEQFF. As DNA, the CDR3 is TGTGCCAGCAGCCTAAACAGACTAGCGGGAGCGTTAGGAGGTGAGCAGTTCTTC. Full variable domain (rest looked up from reference TRBV11-2 and TRBJ2-1): EAGVAQSPRYKIIEKRQSVAFWCNPISGHATLYWYQQILGQGPKLLIQFQNNGVVDDSQLPKDRFSAERLKGVDSTLKIQPAKLEDSAVYLCASSLNRLAGALGGEQFFGPGTRLTVL.

The chain uses TRBV19 and TRBJ1-4; TRBD1 agrees at 8 bases. Germline lookup yields CDR1 LNHDA and CDR2 SQIVND (reference sequence). The CDR3 runs 15 residues. V was clipped by 6 bases and J by 5 bases; unmatched bases: 8. CDR3 DNA sequence: TGTGCCAGTAGGGGAACAGGGGGGATAAATGAAAAACTGTTTTTT. This sequence encodes CASRGTGGINEKLFF.

V is TRBV18 and J is TRBJ1-5; D remains unclear. CDR3 length: 18 residues. Deletions cut 3 bases from V and 4 bases from J, with 22 bases between. CDR1 is KGHSH, CDR2 LQKENI, per germline. CDR3 amino acids: CASSPYSAGHGRNQPQHF. CDR3 in DNA: TGTGCCAGCTCACCGTATTCCGCGGGCCACGGGCGGAATCAGCCCCAGCATTTT.

The rearrangement joins TRBV29-1 to TRBJ1-1; no reliable D call. V was clipped by 6 bases and J by 4 bases, with 18 bases between them. Germline loops: CDR1 SQVTM, CDR2 ANQGSEA. The CDR3 length is 14 residues. The CDR3 is CSVEGSARSTEAFF. In DNA form, the CDR3 reads TGCAGCGTCGAGGGCTCGGCTCGTAGCACTGAAGCTTTCTTT.

The chain is built from TRBV12-3 or TRBV12-4 and TRBJ1-1; unclear D gene. Trimming took 6 bases from V and 3 from J, leaving 11 bases between them. The CDR3 is 13 amino acids. This chain's CDR3 is CASSPFGDTEAFF. In DNA form, the CDR3 reads TGTGCCAGCAGCCCCTTTGGGGACACTGAAGCTTTCTTT.